These T cell receptor beta chains were read from a single sample in a study of blood T cell repertoires in COVID-19. Sequenced by immunoSEQ multiplex PCR; TCRdb stores in-frame clones only, minus some. The table records around 220,000 clones, 65% to 85% of them present only once. The sequenced sample consisted of peripheral blood. These receptor sequences come from a woman of 80 years or more with acute or convalescent COVID-19. Both conserved end residues are part of each CDR3. The order of the fields is clone size, V gene, J gene, D gene, CDR3 protein, CDR3 DNA. A D gene is named only where the DNA matches it firmly. For some rows the clone size is stated as once, few or many, or as a class when expanded; others skip it.

-,TRBV30,TRBJ2-7,TRBD1,CAWRVGRTGAYEQYF,TGTGCCTGGAGGGTCGGGAGGACAGGGGCATACGAGCAGTACTTC
-,TRBV11-3,TRBJ1-3,-,CASSPRTRNTIYF,TGTGCCAGCAGCCCCAGGACAAGAAACACCATATATTTT
-,TRBV3-1/TRBV3-2,TRBJ1-2,-,CASGGGGGYTF,TGTGCCAGCGGCGGGGGGGGAGGCTACACCTTC
few,TRBV4-3,TRBJ1-2,TRBD1,CASSTDRGQYGYTF,TGCGCCAGCAGCACTGACAGGGGCCAATATGGCTACACCTTC
once,TRBV7-9,TRBJ1-2,-,CASSLEYPAEVRYTF,TGTGCCAGCAGCTTAGAGTACCCGGCCGAGGTGCGCTACACCTTC
-,TRBV9,TRBJ2-1,-,CASSVASGVKNEQFF,TGTGCCAGCAGCGTAGCATCAGGGGTGAAAAATGAGCAGTTCTTC
once,TRBV13,TRBJ2-3,-,CASSLGTSTDTQYF,TGTGCCAGCAGCTTGGGGACTAGCACAGATACGCAGTATTTT
-,TRBV4-3,TRBJ1-2,TRBD1,CASSLLTGDYGYTF,TGCGCCAGCAGCTTATTGACAGGGGACTATGGCTACACCTTC
-,TRBV7-3,TRBJ2-2,-,CASSLDTTRSTGELFF,TGTGCCAGCAGCTTAGATACTACTAGATCCACCGGGGAGCTGTTTTTT
-,TRBV10-1,TRBJ1-1,TRBD1,CASSESNRGPNTEAFF,TGCGCCAGCAGTGAGTCGAACAGGGGGCCAAACACTGAAGCTTTCTTT
-,TRBV28,TRBJ1-5,TRBD1,CASSLETGKQPQHF,TGTGCCAGCAGCCTAGAGACAGGGAAACAGCCCCAGCATTTT
once,TRBV3-1/TRBV3-2,TRBJ1-2,-,CASSQGGPSGFGYTF,TGTGCCAGCAGCCAAGGCGGGCCCTCCGGGTTCGGCTACACCTTC
-,TRBV6-5,TRBJ1-6,-,CASRKSTPGSPLHF,TGTGCCAGCAGAAAGTCCACTCCGGGTTCACCCCTCCACTTT
-,TRBV30,TRBJ1-2,-,CAWNSGFYGYTF,TGTGCCTGGAACTCAGGGTTCTATGGCTACACCTTC
-,TRBV5-5,TRBJ1-2,-,CASSLPGNLYGYTF,TGTGCCAGCAGCTTGCCCGGGAACCTCTATGGCTACACCTTC
-,TRBV20-1,TRBJ2-1,-,CSARADEQFF,TGCAGTGCTAGAGCGGATGAGCAGTTCTTC
-,TRBV6-6,TRBJ2-4,-,CASSTQGWDIQYF,TGTGCCAGCAGTACCCAGGGGTGGGACATTCAGTACTTC
few,TRBV5-6,TRBJ2-1,-,CASSLTTGKEQFF,TGTGCCAGCAGCTTGACTACGGGGAAGGAGCAGTTCTTC
-,TRBV20-1,TRBJ1-4,TRBD1,CSGTGGSRPLF,TGCAGCGGGACAGGTGGTTCCAGGCCACTGTTT
-,TRBV5-1,TRBJ2-1,TRBD2,CASSLSSGGAYSGNEQFF,TGCGCCAGCAGCTTGTCTAGCGGGGGGGCCTACTCGGGGAATGAGCAGTTCTTC
-,TRBV9,TRBJ2-3,TRBD2,CASSAGLAGGPGADTQYF,TGTGCCAGCAGCGCGGGACTAGCGGGAGGGCCTGGGGCAGATACGCAGTATTTT
once,TRBV5-1,TRBJ1-1,TRBD1,CASSSTGVFLGAEAFF,TGCGCCAGCAGCTCGACAGGGGTCTTCTTGGGGGCTGAAGCTTTCTTT
-,TRBV11-2,TRBJ2-7,TRBD2,CASSWSGRNYEQYF,TGTGCCAGCAGCTGGAGCGGGAGGAACTACGAGCAGTACTTC
-,TRBV29-1,TRBJ1-3,TRBD1,CSVRTGGGNTIYF,TGCAGCGTTCGGACAGGGGGTGGAAACACCATATATTTT
-,TRBV9,TRBJ1-1,-,CASSVAGRGTEAFF,TGTGCCAGCAGCGTAGCCGGGAGGGGCACTGAAGCTTTCTTT
-,TRBV27,TRBJ2-1,TRBD2,CASSLLGLAAPPYNEQFF,TGTGCCAGCAGTCTCCTGGGACTAGCTGCGCCCCCGTACAATGAGCAGTTCTTC
-,TRBV7-2,TRBJ2-3,-,CASSVRRQPSTDTQYF,TGTGCCAGCAGCGTTCGCCGACAGCCTAGCACAGATACGCAGTATTTT
-,TRBV19,TRBJ2-5,-,CASSIGGRLQETQYF,TGTGCCAGTAGTATAGGTGGCAGATTACAAGAGACCCAGTACTTC
-,TRBV30,TRBJ2-7,TRBD1,CAWSVPGQGASYEQYF,TGTGCCTGGAGTGTCCCTGGACAGGGGGCTTCCTACGAGCAGTACTTC
few,TRBV4-2,TRBJ2-5,TRBD2,CASSQVPGLAAETQYF,TGTGCCAGCAGCCAAGTGCCGGGACTAGCGGCAGAGACCCAGTACTTC
-,TRBV30,TRBJ2-7,TRBD1,CAWSQTGGLYEQYF,TGTGCCTGGAGCCAGACAGGGGGCCTCTACGAGCAGTACTTC
-,TRBV18,TRBJ1-5,-,CASSPQGVQPQHF,TGTGCCAGCTCACCACAGGGGGTTCAGCCCCAGCATTTT
-,TRBV4-3,TRBJ2-1,TRBD2,CASSQASGGAYEQFF,TGCGCCAGCAGCCAGGCTAGCGGGGGGGCGTATGAGCAGTTCTTC
-,TRBV11-3,TRBJ2-5,-,CASSLINIQETQYF,TGTGCCAGCAGCTTAATAAACATACAAGAGACCCAGTACTTC
once,TRBV9,TRBJ1-1,-,CASSVAGSREGQAFF,TGTGCCAGCAGCGTAGCGGGGAGCAGGGAGGGTCAAGCTTTCTTT
-,TRBV7-2,TRBJ2-2,-,CASGWQNTGELFF,TGTGCCAGCGGTTGGCAGAACACCGGGGAGCTGTTTTTT
-,TRBV9,TRBJ2-3,-,CASSVAGVGDTQYF,TGTGCCAGCAGCGTAGCAGGGGTTGGAGATACGCAGTATTTT